The 15 T cell receptor beta chains below were found in one sample sequenced in a study of OX40 agonist ivuxolimab in advanced cancers. Library method: the immunoSEQ multiplex PCR assay. TCRdb carries this immuneACCESS record with in-frame sequences only. Its versions omit some clonotypes, under half of them owing to an unresolved V gene in the studies checked, with the rest unexplained. Within this sample are about 63,000 clones, with about 83% of them counted one time only. The ten largest make up less than 0.75% of the sample. This sample comprised CD4+ or CD8+ T cells sorted from blood, obtained in a trial of the OX40 agonist ivuxolimab. These receptors originate from an adult with an advanced solid tumor such as melanoma, head and neck, liver or kidney cancer.

The chain carries TRBV2 and TRBJ1-5; D is undetermined. V shed 6 bases and J shed 1 base, with 13 bases lying between them. Germline V gene lookup returns CDR1 SNHLY and CDR2 FYNNEI. There are 15 residues in the CDR3. Here the CDR3 reads CASSPQILSNQPQHF. As DNA, the CDR3 is TGTGCCAGCAGCCCCCAGATTTTGAGCAATCAGCCCCAGCATTTT. The whole variable domain, filled in from reference TRBV2 and TRBJ1-5, reads EPEVTQTPSHQVTQMGQEVILRCVPISNHLYFYWYRQILGQKVEFLVSFYNNEISEKSEIFDDQFSVERPDGSNFTLKIRSTKLEDSAMYFCASSPQILSNQPQHFGDGTRLSIL.

This clone appeared a single time. For the CDR3, the DNA is TGTGCCACCAGCAGAGGACAGATTTACGAGCAGTACTTC. Its translation is CATSRGQIYEQYF. The V call is TRBV15, the J call TRBJ2-7, with D tentatively TRBD1 (5 bases). From germline, CDR1 is LNHNV and CDR2 YYDKDF (reference sequence). Trimming removed 1 base at V and 4 bases at J, with 8 bases between. This CDR3 region has 13 residues.

V and J are TRBV9 and TRBJ2-1, with unresolved D. This CDR3 has 15 amino acids. Germline loops: CDR1 SGDLS, CDR2 YYNGEE. Trimming left V 3 bases short and J 0 bases short, with 10 bases between. The CDR3 DNA follows: TGTGCCAGCAGCGAGGGCGGCTACTCCTACAATGAGCAGTTCTTC. Its translation is CASSEGGYSYNEQFF.

This clone was found once. The chain is built from TRBV29-1 and TRBJ2-3, with D unresolved. V dropped 4 bases and J dropped 1 base, with 9 bases sitting between them. The CDR3 extends over 13 amino acids. Germline V gene lookup returns CDR1 SQVTM and CDR2 ANQGSEA. Here the CDR3 DNA reads TGCAGCGTTGTACGGCCGCGCACAGATACGCAGTATTTT. Amino acids: CSVVRPRTDTQYF.

The genes are TRBV7-9 and TRBJ2-7; D is perhaps TRBD2 (6 bases). Trimming removed 3 bases from V and 0 bases from J, with 9 bases in between. Germline V CDR1 and CDR2: SEHNR, FQNEAQ (reference sequence). CDR3 size: 14 residues. The CDR3 nucleotides are TGTGCCAGCAGCTTGGGCGGGGCCTCCTACGAGCAGTACTTC. Translating gives CASSLGGASYEQYF.

The rearrangement uses TRBV14 and TRBJ1-3; no clear D gene. This CDR3 is 13 amino acids long. The ends were cut back, 0 bases at V and 7 bases at J, with 7 bases in the middle. The germline V gene has CDR1 SGHDN and CDR2 FVKESK. The chain's CDR3 is CASSQEVWNTIYF. The CDR3 region has the DNA TGTGCCAGCAGCCAAGAAGTTTGGAACACCATATATTTT.

The chain joins TRBV10-3 to TRBJ2-3; tentatively, D is TRBD1 or TRBD2 (5 bases each). This CDR3 is 14 amino acids long. Per the germline V gene, CDR1 is ENHRY and CDR2 is SYGVKD. V lost 10 bases, J lost 4 bases, and 18 bases lay in between. The CDR3 sequence is CATRQGVGPDTQYF. CDR3 coding DNA: TGTGCCACCAGGCAGGGAGTGGGCCCAGATACGCAGTATTTT.

The J gene is TRBJ1-5, the V gene TRBV6-5; D unresolved. The germline CDR1 and CDR2 sequences are MNHEY and SVGAGI. The ends were cut back, 0 bases at V and 5 bases at J, with 5 bases in the middle. The CDR3 contains 13 residues. CDR3 DNA sequence: TGTGCCAGCAGTTACTCGCAGGATCAGCCCCAGCATTTT. Encoded protein: CASSYSQDQPQHF.

The chain links TRBV19 to TRBJ1-5; the D gene is possibly TRBD1 (6 bases). V was cut by 3 bases and J by 5 bases, with 14 bases left in between. The CDR3 runs to 15 residues. Germline lookup yields CDR1 LNHDA and CDR2 SQIVND (reference sequence). CDR3 region: CASSISGTPDQPQHF. CDR3 in DNA: TGTGCCAGTAGTATTTCCGGGACACCAGATCAGCCCCAGCATTTT. The complete variable domain, with remaining parts taken from reference TRBV19 and TRBJ1-5, reads DGGITQSPKYLFRKEGQNVTLSCEQNLNHDAMYWYRQDPGQGLRLIYYSQIVNDFQKGDIAEGYSVSREKKESFPLTVTSAQKNPTAFYLCASSISGTPDQPQHFGDGTRLSIL.

The rearrangement uses TRBV5-1 and TRBJ2-1, with a possible D match to TRBD1 (6 bases). CDR3 length: 15 residues. V lost 0 bases to trimming and J lost 8 bases, with 15 bases between them. Germline V gene sequence: CDR1 SGHRS, CDR2 YFSETQ. CDR3 region: CASSLVDSPLDEQFF. The CDR3 nucleotides are TGCGCCAGCAGCTTGGTGGACAGTCCCCTCGATGAGCAGTTCTTC.

The chain combines TRBV27 with TRBJ2-3; 11 bases align to TRBD2. Trimming removed 4 bases from V and 5 bases from J; junction bases left unmatched: 11. Germline assignment: CDR1 MNHEY and CDR2 SMNVEV (reference sequence). The length of the CDR3 is 17 residues. CDR3 nucleotides: TGTGCCAGCAGTTCCACTCGACTAGCGGGGCTAGAAGATACGCAGTATTTT. It specifies CASSSTRLAGLEDTQYF.

V and J are TRBV5-1 and TRBJ2-2; D might be TRBD1 (6 bases). V was shortened by 1 base and J by 5 bases, with 15 bases between the two germline ends. The V gene's germline CDR1 is SGHRS and CDR2 YFSETQ. CDR3 length equals 16 residues. The CDR3 DNA reads as TGCGCCAGCAGCTTGCTCCTCAGCGGACAGACCGGGGAGCTGTTTTTT. Its protein product is CASSLLLSGQTGELFF.

The genes are TRBV4-1 and TRBJ1-5; D uncertain. Per germline, CDR1 MGHRA and CDR2 YSYEKL. This CDR3 has 15 amino acids. With 1 base removed from V and 0 bases from J, the gap between germline ends came to 7 bases. The CDR3 protein is CASSQVENSNQPQHF. The CDR3, as DNA: TGCGCCAGCAGCCAAGTTGAGAATAGCAATCAGCCCCAGCATTTT.

The chain employs TRBV10-1 and TRBJ2-3, with unresolved D. The CDR3 sequence is 15 residues long. Trimming pared 2 bases from V and 1 base from J, leaving 10 bases between. CDR1 is WNHNN and CDR2 is SYGVQD in the germline V gene (reference sequence). Here the CDR3 reads CASSEGPGGTDTQYF. The DNA of the CDR3 is TGCGCCAGCAGTGAGGGTCCAGGCGGCACAGATACGCAGTATTTT.

This chain uses TRBV28 with TRBJ1-1; D uncertain. Trimming pared 7 bases from V and 6 bases from J, leaving 15 bases between. Germline V CDR1 and CDR2: MDHEN, SYDVKM. The CDR3 consists of 13 residues. The CDR3 here is CASTIPGRSEAFF. CDR3 coding DNA: TGTGCCAGCACCATACCCGGACGGTCTGAAGCTTTCTTT.